Below, 7 T cell receptor beta chains from the same sample are listed, as sequenced in a study of shared clonotypes between healthy human individuals. The data were produced by immunoSEQ multiplex PCR, yet TCRdb's version contains in-frame clones alone and is incomplete. The sample records under 1,900,000 clones, about 98.5% being singletons. Input material: naive CD4+ T cells sorted from blood. The subset denotes: CD45RA+ positively selected. These receptors all come from a man aged 25 to 40 in good health.

V is TRBV11-2 and J is TRBJ2-1; D unresolved. Per the germline V gene, CDR1 is SGHAT and CDR2 is FQNNGV. V lost 6 bases and J lost 10, with 13 bases in between. CDR3 length: 12 residues. Here the CDR3 reads CASRPSGGEQFF. In nucleotides, the CDR3 is TGTGCCAGCAGACCATCGGGTGGGGAGCAGTTCTTC.

CDR3 protein: CASSFQTGAGETQYF. In DNA form, the CDR3 reads TGTGCCAGCAGCTTCCAGACAGGGGCCGGAGAGACCCAGTACTTC. The J gene is TRBJ2-5, the V gene TRBV7-2; 8 bases are a match to TRBD1. The germline V gene has CDR1 SGHTA and CDR2 FQGNSA. The V and J ends lost 3 bases and 4 bases, in that order; junction bases with no gene match: 7. CDR3 length: 15 amino acids. The full variable domain, rest sourced from reference TRBV7-2 and TRBJ2-5, is GAGVSQSPSNKVTEKGKDVELRCDPISGHTALYWYRQSLGQGLEFLIYFQGNSAPDKSGLPSDRFSAERTGGSVSTLTIQRTQQEDSAVYLCASSFQTGAGETQYFGPGTRLLVL.

This clone has just one count. The chain couples TRBV28 to TRBJ2-7; possible D gene TRBD1, 5 bases. This CDR3 is built from 13 residues. Deletions cut 6 bases from V and 3 bases from J, with 12 bases between. Germline V CDR1 and CDR2: MDHEN, SYDVKM. The chain's CDR3 is CASSTDSRYEQYF. CDR3 coding DNA: TGTGCCAGCAGCACAGACAGTCGCTACGAGCAGTACTTC.

The V gene is TRBV4-1, the J gene TRBJ2-1, with TRBD2 identical over 8 bases. Trimming at V came to 5 bases and at J to 8 bases, leaving 11 bases not matched to a gene. This CDR3 is built from 15 residues. Germline V lookup: CDR1 MGHRA, CDR2 YSYEKL. Here the CDR3 reads CASSIGLASFHEQFF. The CDR3 DNA reads as TGCGCCAGCAGCATCGGACTAGCCTCTTTCCATGAGCAGTTCTTC.

The chain links TRBV19 to TRBJ2-7; D assignment may be TRBD1 or TRBD2 (6 bases each). CDR1 and CDR2 (germline): LNHDA, SQIVND (reference sequence). Trimming removed 1 base from V and 5 bases from J, with 9 bases in between. The CDR3 totals 13 residues. CDR3 region: CASSIAGANEQYF. CDR3 bases: TGTGCCAGTAGTATAGCGGGGGCCAACGAGCAGTACTTC. The variable domain in full, with the rest retrieved from reference TRBV19 and TRBJ2-7, is DGGITQSPKYLFRKEGQNVTLSCEQNLNHDAMYWYRQDPGQGLRLIYYSQIVNDFQKGDIAEGYSVSREKKESFPLTVTSAQKNPTAFYLCASSIAGANEQYFGPGTRLTVT.

V and J are TRBV6-5 and TRBJ2-7, with D hard to call. The CDR3 runs to 15 residues. V dropped 7 bases and J dropped 0 bases, with 16 bases sitting between them. Germline V gene data show CDR1 as MNHEY and CDR2 as SVGAGI. In DNA, the CDR3 is TGTGCCAGCAACCCACTCGCGGCCAGCTCCTACGAGCAGTACTTC. Translating gives CASNPLAASSYEQYF.

This chain joins TRBV15 and TRBJ2-1, with D perhaps TRBD2 (5 bases). Germline CDR1 LNHNV, CDR2 YYDKDF (reference sequence). Trimming took off 3 bases at V and 7 bases at J, with 10 bases between the two ends. The CDR3 length is 13 residues. For the CDR3, the DNA is TGTGCCACCAGCAGGGCGGGTGGGAATGAGCAGTTCTTC. The encoded protein is CATSRAGGNEQFF.